A selection of T cell receptor beta chains follows, all from one sample in a study of T cell responses to AZD1222 COVID-19 vaccine. Assay used: immunoSEQ multiplex PCR; TCRdb lists only in-frame clones, some missing. The table has about 85,000 clones, around 85% seen once; the top ten hold more than 6%. The material was peripheral blood, obtained on day 0 of AZD1222 vaccination. These receptors all stem from an adult in good health. Both conserved end residues are part of each CDR3. Each record gives: V gene, D gene, clone size, J gene, CDR3 protein, CDR3 DNA. The D gene is left open where the match is weak. Expanded clones get a size class; other rows say once, few or many, or leave the size out.

V gene: TRBV7-2; D gene: TRBD2; clone size: -; J gene: TRBJ2-7; CDR3 protein: CASSLGLAGGPGREQYF; CDR3 DNA: TGTGCCAGCAGCTTAGGACTAGCGGGAGGGCCGGGTCGCGAGCAGTACTTC
V gene: TRBV30; D gene: -; clone size: -; J gene: TRBJ1-2; CDR3 protein: CAWSRQINGYTF; CDR3 DNA: TGTGCCTGGAGTCGACAGATAAATGGCTACACCTTC
V gene: TRBV5-1; D gene: -; clone size: -; J gene: TRBJ2-1; CDR3 protein: CASSLTDDEQFF; CDR3 DNA: TGCGCCAGCAGCTTGACAGATGATGAGCAGTTCTTC
V gene: TRBV29-1; D gene: -; clone size: -; J gene: TRBJ1-4; CDR3 protein: CSVVRDGNEKLFF; CDR3 DNA: TGCAGCGTTGTTCGGGACGGTAATGAAAAACTGTTTTTT
V gene: TRBV15; D gene: TRBD1; clone size: -; J gene: TRBJ1-1; CDR3 protein: CATSRKTGGGTEAFF; CDR3 DNA: TGTGCCACCAGCAGAAAGACAGGGGGCGGCACTGAAGCTTTCTTT
V gene: TRBV10-3; D gene: -; clone size: -; J gene: TRBJ1-2; CDR3 protein: CAISDGDLNYGYTF; CDR3 DNA: TGTGCCATCAGTGACGGGGACCTTAACTATGGCTACACCTTC
V gene: TRBV18; D gene: -; clone size: -; J gene: TRBJ1-6; CDR3 protein: CASSPGTANSPLHF; CDR3 DNA: TGTGCCAGCTCACCCGGGACGGCTAATTCACCCCTCCACTTT
V gene: TRBV10-3; D gene: -; clone size: -; J gene: TRBJ2-2; CDR3 protein: CAIRGTPANTGELFF; CDR3 DNA: TGTGCCATCAGGGGGACGCCCGCGAACACCGGGGAGCTGTTTTTT
V gene: TRBV2; D gene: TRBD1; clone size: -; J gene: TRBJ1-2; CDR3 protein: CASSYSGGANGYTF; CDR3 DNA: TGTGCCAGCAGTTACTCAGGGGGCGCAAATGGCTACACCTTC
V gene: TRBV19; D gene: TRBD2; clone size: -; J gene: TRBJ2-1; CDR3 protein: CASSIRSGRGIEQFF; CDR3 DNA: TGTGCCAGTAGTATCAGGAGCGGGAGGGGGATTGAGCAGTTCTTC
V gene: TRBV11-3; D gene: -; clone size: -; J gene: TRBJ2-2; CDR3 protein: CASSLTPAGELFF; CDR3 DNA: TGTGCCAGCAGCTTAACCCCAGCCGGGGAGCTGTTTTTT
V gene: TRBV6-5; D gene: -; clone size: few; J gene: TRBJ1-1; CDR3 protein: CASMRGNTEAFF; CDR3 DNA: TGTGCCAGCATGAGGGGGAACACTGAAGCTTTCTTT
V gene: TRBV19; D gene: TRBD2; clone size: -; J gene: TRBJ2-7; CDR3 protein: CASSIKAQRGRSEQYF; CDR3 DNA: TGTGCCAGTAGTATAAAGGCCCAGCGGGGTAGGAGCGAGCAGTACTTC
V gene: TRBV2; D gene: TRBD1; clone size: few; J gene: TRBJ1-5; CDR3 protein: CASSPTGGPQHF; CDR3 DNA: TGTGCCAGCAGCCCTACAGGGGGGCCCCAGCATTTT
V gene: TRBV12-5; D gene: -; clone size: -; J gene: TRBJ2-3; CDR3 protein: CASGFSPLGPDTQYF; CDR3 DNA: TGTGCTAGTGGTTTCTCTCCTCTAGGTCCAGATACGCAGTATTTT
V gene: TRBV6-6; D gene: -; clone size: -; J gene: TRBJ2-1; CDR3 protein: CASIRDSYNEQFF; CDR3 DNA: TGTGCCAGCATCAGGGACTCCTACAATGAGCAGTTCTTC
V gene: TRBV28; D gene: -; clone size: -; J gene: TRBJ2-1; CDR3 protein: CASSSLSDNEQFF; CDR3 DNA: TGTGCCAGCAGTTCCCTTTCAGACAATGAGCAGTTCTTC
V gene: TRBV27; D gene: -; clone size: -; J gene: TRBJ1-1; CDR3 protein: CASSLSLDVLSKFVAFF; CDR3 DNA: TGTGCCAGCAGTTTAAGCCTGGATGTTCTGTCCAAGTTTGTGGCTTTCTTT
V gene: TRBV28; D gene: -; clone size: -; J gene: TRBJ2-7; CDR3 protein: CASRIGGDIINEQYF; CDR3 DNA: TGTGCCAGCAGAATCGGGGGCGACATCATCAACGAGCAGTACTTC
V gene: TRBV5-1; D gene: -; clone size: -; J gene: TRBJ2-7; CDR3 protein: CASSLGWEVGEQYF; CDR3 DNA: TGCGCCAGCAGCTTAGGATGGGAGGTAGGGGAGCAGTACTTC
V gene: TRBV19; D gene: -; clone size: -; J gene: TRBJ1-4; CDR3 protein: CASTNSRGGPNEKLFF; CDR3 DNA: TGTGCCAGTACGAACTCGCGGGGGGGGCCTAATGAAAAACTGTTTTTT
V gene: TRBV7-9; D gene: -; clone size: few; J gene: TRBJ2-2; CDR3 protein: CASSLVVGSSDSPGELFF; CDR3 DNA: TGTGCCAGCAGCTTAGTGGTGGGCAGTTCGGACTCGCCCGGAGAGCTGTTTTTT
V gene: TRBV9; D gene: TRBD2; clone size: -; J gene: TRBJ2-2; CDR3 protein: CASSVSGLAGGPGTGELFF; CDR3 DNA: TGTGCCAGCAGCGTATCCGGACTAGCGGGAGGGCCGGGGACCGGGGAGCTGTTTTTT
V gene: TRBV4-3; D gene: TRBD1; clone size: -; J gene: TRBJ2-1; CDR3 protein: CASSHAGGWTGNNEQFF; CDR3 DNA: TGCGCCAGCAGCCACGCTGGGGGTTGGACAGGGAACAATGAGCAGTTCTTC
V gene: TRBV19; D gene: -; clone size: -; J gene: TRBJ1-2; CDR3 protein: CATERGTGANYGYTF; CDR3 DNA: TGTGCCACCGAGAGGGGGACGGGAGCTAACTATGGCTACACCTTC
V gene: TRBV3-1/TRBV3-2; D gene: -; clone size: -; J gene: TRBJ1-1; CDR3 protein: CASSQGWTLTEAFF; CDR3 DNA: TGTGCCAGCAGCCAAGGTTGGACATTGACTGAAGCTTTCTTT
V gene: TRBV19; D gene: -; clone size: once; J gene: TRBJ2-1; CDR3 protein: CASSAKEGGQYLYEQFF; CDR3 DNA: TGTGCCAGTAGTGCTAAAGAGGGGGGACAGTACTTATATGAGCAGTTCTTC
V gene: TRBV7-2; D gene: TRBD1; clone size: -; J gene: TRBJ1-5; CDR3 protein: CASSSGDRVQPQHF; CDR3 DNA: TGTGCCAGCAGCTCGGGGGACAGGGTTCAGCCCCAGCATTTT
V gene: TRBV11-2; D gene: -; clone size: -; J gene: TRBJ2-2; CDR3 protein: CASSPRTGDTGELFF; CDR3 DNA: TGTGCCAGCAGCCCCCGGACGGGAGACACCGGGGAGCTGTTTTTT
V gene: TRBV18; D gene: -; clone size: few; J gene: TRBJ1-5; CDR3 protein: CASSRATNQPQHF; CDR3 DNA: TGTGCCAGCTCAAGGGCGACCAATCAGCCCCAGCATTTT
V gene: TRBV12-3/TRBV12-4; D gene: -; clone size: once; J gene: TRBJ1-3; CDR3 protein: CASSSDRWNTIYF; CDR3 DNA: TGTGCCAGCAGTTCGGACCGGTGGAACACCATATATTTT
V gene: TRBV7-6; D gene: TRBD1; clone size: -; J gene: TRBJ2-7; CDR3 protein: CASSLGTDRGSSYEQYF; CDR3 DNA: TGTGCCAGCAGCTTAGGGACGGACAGGGGGTCATCCTACGAGCAGTACTTC
V gene: TRBV5-4; D gene: -; clone size: -; J gene: TRBJ2-1; CDR3 protein: CASSLTDEQFF; CDR3 DNA: TGTGCCAGCAGCTTGACTGATGAGCAGTTCTTC
V gene: TRBV24-1; D gene: TRBD1; clone size: -; J gene: TRBJ2-2; CDR3 protein: CATSPRGLLVNTGELFF; CDR3 DNA: TGTGCCACCAGTCCCAGGGGGCTTCTGGTGAACACCGGGGAGCTGTTTTTT
V gene: TRBV4-1; D gene: -; clone size: -; J gene: TRBJ2-5; CDR3 protein: CASSPVREETQYF; CDR3 DNA: TGCGCCAGCAGCCCAGTTCGAGAAGAGACCCAGTACTTC
V gene: TRBV2; D gene: TRBD1; clone size: -; J gene: TRBJ2-7; CDR3 protein: CASSARGQGGDEQYF; CDR3 DNA: TGTGCCAGCAGTGCGCGGGGACAGGGGGGTGACGAGCAGTACTTC
V gene: TRBV5-1; D gene: -; clone size: once; J gene: TRBJ2-7; CDR3 protein: CASSGDYEQYF; CDR3 DNA: TGCGCCAGCAGCGGGGATTACGAGCAGTACTTC
V gene: TRBV19; D gene: -; clone size: -; J gene: TRBJ1-2; CDR3 protein: CASRSSFGSLGPLGGYTF; CDR3 DNA: TGTGCCAGTAGGTCCAGCTTTGGGTCCTTGGGCCCCCTGGGGGGCTACACCTTC
V gene: TRBV7-9; D gene: -; clone size: once; J gene: TRBJ2-1; CDR3 protein: CASSLGGTKDKDEQFF; CDR3 DNA: TGTGCCAGCAGCTTAGGAGGGACCAAGGATAAAGATGAGCAGTTCTTC
V gene: TRBV3-1/TRBV3-2; D gene: -; clone size: -; J gene: TRBJ2-5; CDR3 protein: CASSHVTGRETQYF; CDR3 DNA: TGTGCCAGCAGCCACGTCACAGGGAGAGAGACCCAGTACTTC